A selection of T cell receptor beta chains follows, all from one sample in a study of Ad26.COV2.S vaccination and SARS-CoV-2 variants. Only in-frame clones appear in the TCRdb table, and some are missing; sequencing was by immunoSEQ multiplex PCR. The sample yields 350,000 to 500,000 clones, 90% seen once. Material: peripheral blood, obtained in a trial of Ad26.COV2.S vaccine versus placebo. These receptors all stem from a person between 18 and 65 years old who received the Ad26.COV2.S COVID-19 vaccine or a placebo. Each CDR3 is given with its conserved first and last residue. Each record gives: V gene, J gene, CDR3 length, D gene, clone size, CDR3 protein, CDR3 DNA. D genes are given only for firm matches. The listing skips clone size in some rows; elsewhere it reads once, few, many or a size class.

V: TRBV2; J: TRBJ1-1; length: 13; D: TRBD1; size: -; CDR3: CASILAGGTEAFF; DNA: TGTGCCAGCATCTTGGCAGGGGGGACTGAAGCTTTCTTT
V: TRBV5-4; J: TRBJ2-6; length: 17; D: -; size: -; CDR3: CASTLGTRASGANVLTF; DNA: TGTGCCAGCACCCTAGGGACCCGGGCCTCTGGGGCCAACGTCCTGACTTTC
V: TRBV3-1/TRBV3-2; J: TRBJ1-1; length: 12; D: -; size: -; CDR3: CASSRYDTEAFF; DNA: TGTGCCAGCAGTCGGTACGACACTGAAGCTTTCTTT
V: TRBV19; J: TRBJ1-6; length: 14; D: -; size: -; CDR3: CASSMKAANSPLHF; DNA: TGTGCCAGTAGTATGAAGGCGGCTAATTCACCCCTCCACTTT
V: TRBV30; J: TRBJ1-2; length: 12; D: -; size: -; CDR3: CASSDNYYGYTF; DNA: TGTGCCTCCTCGGACAACTACTATGGCTACACCTTC
V: TRBV20-1; J: TRBJ2-7; length: 14; D: -; size: -; CDR3: CSASSGRGTYEQYF; DNA: TGCAGTGCTAGTAGTGGCAGGGGAACCTACGAGCAGTACTTC
V: TRBV27; J: TRBJ2-1; length: 15; D: TRBD2; size: few; CDR3: CASTSLLAGGDEQFF; DNA: TGTGCCAGCACTTCACTTTTAGCGGGAGGGGATGAGCAGTTCTTC
V: TRBV19; J: TRBJ2-1; length: 15; D: TRBD2; size: -; CDR3: CATDQGKRETPGQFF; DNA: TGTGCCACCGATCAGGGGAAGCGGGAGACTCCGGGGCAGTTCTTC
V: TRBV7-2; J: TRBJ2-1; length: 18; D: TRBD2; size: once; CDR3: CASSRRTSGRSSYNEQFF; DNA: TGTGCCAGCAGCCGCAGGACTAGCGGGAGGAGCTCCTACAATGAGCAGTTCTTC
V: TRBV19; J: TRBJ2-3; length: 15; D: TRBD1; size: -; CDR3: CASSIDQGGTDTQYF; DNA: TGTGCCAGTAGTATAGATCAGGGGGGCACAGATACGCAGTATTTT
V: TRBV4-1; J: TRBJ2-2; length: 12; D: -; size: few; CDR3: CASSPQERELFF; DNA: TGCGCCAGCAGCCCACAGGAGAGGGAGCTGTTTTTT
V: TRBV7-9; J: TRBJ2-6; length: 19; D: TRBD1; size: -; CDR3: CASSWYLGQGPSGANVLTF; DNA: TGTGCCAGCAGCTGGTACCTGGGACAGGGGCCTTCTGGGGCCAACGTCCTGACTTTC
V: TRBV6-5; J: TRBJ1-1; length: 15; D: -; size: -; CDR3: CASSLFRDIDTEAFF; DNA: TGTGCCAGCAGTCTTTTTCGGGACATAGACACTGAAGCTTTCTTT
V: TRBV6-4; J: TRBJ2-7; length: 14; D: -; size: -; CDR3: CASSPQDTSYEQYF; DNA: TGTGCCAGCAGTCCACAGGACACCTCCTACGAGCAGTACTTC
V: TRBV6-2/TRBV6-3; J: TRBJ2-1; length: 17; D: TRBD2; size: -; CDR3: CASSYSPTSGDYNEQFF; DNA: TGTGCCAGCAGTTACTCACCGACTAGCGGGGACTACAATGAGCAGTTCTTC
V: TRBV6-1; J: TRBJ2-5; length: 15; D: TRBD1; size: -; CDR3: CASSEWDRGRETQYF; DNA: TGTGCCAGCAGTGAATGGGACAGGGGGCGGGAGACCCAGTACTTC
V: TRBV15; J: TRBJ2-5; length: 14; D: -; size: -; CDR3: CATSRDFGAETQYF; DNA: TGTGCCACCAGCAGGGACTTTGGGGCAGAGACCCAGTACTTC
V: TRBV19; J: TRBJ2-3; length: 13; D: TRBD1; size: -; CDR3: CASRGTGSDTQYF; DNA: TGTGCCAGTAGGGGGACAGGATCAGATACGCAGTATTTT
V: TRBV14; J: TRBJ1-3; length: 16; D: TRBD1; size: -; CDR3: CASSKGQGVYGNTIYF; DNA: TGTGCCAGCAGCAAGGGACAGGGTGTCTATGGAAACACCATATATTTT
V: TRBV6-5; J: TRBJ1-5; length: 13; D: -; size: -; CDR3: CASSHRGNQPQHF; DNA: TGTGCCAGCAGTCACAGGGGCAATCAGCCCCAGCATTTT
V: TRBV7-9; J: TRBJ2-1; length: 10; D: -; size: -; CDR3: CASSGLEQFF; DNA: TGTGCCAGCAGCGGACTAGAGCAGTTCTTC
V: TRBV7-8; J: TRBJ2-2; length: 15; D: -; size: once; CDR3: CASSFDSLNTGELFF; DNA: TGTGCCAGCAGCTTCGACAGCCTGAACACCGGGGAGCTGTTTTTT
V: TRBV24-1; J: TRBJ2-3; length: 14; D: -; size: -; CDR3: CATSDYGSTDTQYF; DNA: TGTGCCACCAGTGATTACGGGTCCACAGATACGCAGTATTTT
V: TRBV27; J: TRBJ1-2; length: 14; D: TRBD1; size: -; CDR3: CASSSLRGKYGYTF; DNA: TGTGCCAGCAGTTCCCTCAGGGGGAAATATGGCTACACCTTC
V: TRBV10-3; J: TRBJ1-2; length: 14; D: TRBD1; size: -; CDR3: CAISVDRVRSGYTF; DNA: TGTGCCATCAGTGTCGACAGGGTTAGAAGTGGCTACACCTTC
V: TRBV29-1; J: TRBJ1-1; length: 15; D: TRBD1; size: -; CDR3: CSALPGHRGRTEAFF; DNA: TGCAGCGCTCTCCCAGGCCACAGGGGGAGGACTGAAGCTTTCTTT
V: TRBV4-3; J: TRBJ2-1; length: 19; D: -; size: -; CDR3: CTSSYPFVGLRRSYNEQFF; DNA: TGCACCAGCAGCTACCCGTTCGTTGGGCTCCGGAGGTCCTACAATGAGCAGTTCTTC
V: TRBV27; J: TRBJ1-5; length: 13; D: -; size: -; CDR3: CASSLTGNQPQHF; DNA: TGTGCCAGCAGTTTAACAGGGAATCAGCCCCAGCATTTT
V: TRBV5-1; J: TRBJ1-2; length: 14; D: -; size: -; CDR3: CASSLDRSDYGYTF; DNA: TGCGCCAGCAGCTTGGACAGGAGCGACTATGGCTACACCTTC
V: TRBV28; J: TRBJ2-5; length: 16; D: TRBD2; size: -; CDR3: CASSLSSPGGGETQYF; DNA: TGTGCCAGCAGTTTATCCTCCCCGGGAGGTGGCGAGACCCAGTACTTC
V: TRBV7-9; J: TRBJ2-7; length: 12; D: -; size: -; CDR3: CASSLWGYEQYF; DNA: TGTGCCAGCAGCTTATGGGGTTACGAGCAGTACTTC